The present entry profiles one T cell receptor beta chain with its context. The data originate from a study of blood T cell repertoires in COVID-19. Study background: COVID-19 samples, acute and convalescent, were from the United States, Italy and Spain. The cDNA or gDNA used as material had been derived from T cells, B-cell-depleted T cells, or PBMCs.

Germline lookup yields CDR1 LGHNA and CDR2 YSLEER. With V trimmed by 0 bases and J by 0 bases, 10 bases remained unmatched. The CDR3 has 20 residues. In the original processing: Estimated nucleated cell counts came from reference gene primer amplification. TCRdb's copy holds only in-frame clones and misses some; the assay was immunoSEQ multiplex PCR. The V and J calls and clone size were taken over from that table, and D and trimming were inferred from the DNA. This table has nearly 250,000 clones, about 89% appearing once. V usage is TRBV4-3 and J usage is TRBJ1-4, with 10 bases aligning to TRBD1. The sample taken for sequencing was peripheral blood. The TCR originated in a woman aged 55-70 years who had recovered from COVID-19. CDR3 sequence: CASSQDRDRGSNATNEKLFF. The DNA for the CDR3 is TGCGCCAGCAGCCAAGATCGGGACAGGGGCAGTAATGCAACTAATGAAAAACTGTTTTTT.